A single sample gave rise to the 23 T cell receptor beta chains below, sequenced in a study of blood T cell repertoires in COVID-19. Assay used: immunoSEQ multiplex PCR; TCRdb lists only in-frame clones, some missing. This table holds 200,000 to 250,000 clones, about 79% found once. Sequencing was performed on peripheral blood. The receptors here all came from a man aged 50-60 years with active or convalescent COVID-19.

The CDR3 DNA reads as TGTGCCAGCAGTCCCCAGAAAAACATTCAGTACTTC. It codes for CASSPQKNIQYF. The rearrangement links TRBV6-2 or TRBV6-3 to TRBJ2-4, with no clear D. This CDR3 is built from 12 residues. V was cut by 5 bases and J by 4 bases, with 6 bases left in between. Germline CDR1 MNHEY, CDR2 SVGEGT.

The chain has TRBV12-5 and TRBJ2-3, with TRBD1 matching 9 bases. The junction had 10 bases not matched to a gene; V was cut back by 6 bases and J by 6 bases. The germline V gene has CDR1 LGHNT and CDR2 FRNRAP. This CDR3 has 15 amino acids. CDR3 loop: CASGPSGQGFDTQYF. The DNA for the CDR3 is TGTGCTAGTGGCCCGTCAGGACAGGGGTTCGATACGCAGTATTTT.

The CDR3 DNA is TGTGCCAGCAGTCCTCTAGCGGGGGGGCTTGCCACAGATACGCAGTATTTT. Amino acid sequence: CASSPLAGGLATDTQYF. The chain employs TRBV5-4 and TRBJ2-3; TRBD2 matches at 12 bases. The J segment lost 2 bases and the V segment lost 5 bases, leaving 9 bases of the junction unmatched. CDR3 length equals 17 residues. Germline CDR1 is SGHNT and CDR2 is YYREEE (reference sequence).

The V gene is TRBV15, the J gene TRBJ2-4, with TRBD1 as a possible D gene (5 bases). Germline-derived CDR1 and CDR2 are LNHNV and YYDKDF (reference sequence). This CDR3 is built from 17 residues. Trimming removed 0 bases at V and 0 bases at J, with 12 bases between. CDR3 in amino acids: CATSRDQGLLAKNIQYF. CDR3 coding DNA: TGTGCCACCAGCAGAGATCAGGGATTACTAGCCAAAAACATTCAGTACTTC.

The chain is built from TRBV2 and TRBJ1-2; D gene uncertain. V was shortened by 4 bases and J by 8 bases, with 14 bases between the two germline ends. Germline V gene sequence: CDR1 SNHLY, CDR2 FYNNEI. The CDR3 extends over 13 amino acids. The CDR3 bases are TGTGCCAGCAGTGTTGAGTCCGCCATGGGCTACACCTTC. This translates into CASSVESAMGYTF.

This clone was counted between two and nine times. The gene calls are TRBV7-9 and TRBJ2-7, with 9 bases lining up with TRBD2. The V and J ends lost 11 bases and 12 bases, in that order; junction bases with no gene match: 14. Germline V CDR1 and CDR2: SEHNR, FQNEAQ (reference sequence). This CDR3 spans 12 amino acids. This CDR3 reads CASSGLAGHLYF. The CDR3 DNA sequence: TGTGCCTCCTCAGGGCTAGCGGGACATTTGTACTTC.

The rearrangement uses TRBV5-1 and TRBJ1-6; unclear D gene. Trimming removed 5 bases at V and 3 bases at J, with 18 bases between. This CDR3 has 17 residues. Germline assignment: CDR1 SGHRS and CDR2 YFSETQ. The chain's CDR3 is CASRPLDPLYYNSPLHF. The CDR3 nucleotides read TGCGCCAGCAGGCCACTCGATCCCCTATACTATAATTCACCCCTCCACTTT.

The chain links TRBV2 to TRBJ2-3; 9 bases agree with TRBD1. V lost 1 base, J lost 6 bases, and 11 bases stayed unmatched. Germline CDR1 is SNHLY and CDR2 is FYNNEI. This CDR3 has 17 amino acids. The CDR3 DNA follows: TGTGCCAGCAGTGAAGGTCGGGGTACAGGGACAGGGGATACGCAGTATTTT. Its protein product is CASSEGRGTGTGDTQYF.

DNA for the CDR3: TGCGCCAGCAGCTCTGGCTACCGGGACTATAACACCGGGGAGCTGTTTTTT. Translated, it gives CASSSGYRDYNTGELFF. The gene calls are TRBV5-1 and TRBJ2-2; TRBD2 agrees at 7 bases. Germline V gene sequence: CDR1 SGHRS, CDR2 YFSETQ. Trimming cost V 3 bases and J 2 bases; bases outside gene matches: 10. The CDR3 is 17 amino acids.

J is TRBJ2-7 and V is TRBV11-2, with 7 nucleotides matching TRBD1. The J segment lost 3 bases and the V segment lost 2 bases, leaving 7 bases of the junction unmatched. This CDR3 is 15 amino acids long. In germline, CDR1 is SGHAT, CDR2 FQNNGV. CDR3 nucleotides: TGTGCCAGCAGCTTACTCTGGGCAGGGGGCTACGAGCAGTACTTC. Translating it yields CASSLLWAGGYEQYF.

The chain couples TRBV5-1 to TRBJ1-4; 7 nucleotides align to TRBD1. This CDR3 contains 14 residues. J was trimmed by 6 bases and V by 0 bases; bases with no gene match: 2. The germline V gene encodes CDR1 SGHRS and CDR2 YFSETQ. The CDR3 region is CASSLEGGDEKLFF. The CDR3 region has the DNA TGCGCCAGCAGCTTGGAAGGGGGCGATGAAAAACTGTTTTTT.

The gene calls are TRBV7-2 and TRBJ2-7; D is unclear. Deletions cut 1 base from V and 6 bases from J, with 7 bases between. CDR3 size: 12 residues. The germline CDR1 and CDR2 sequences are SGHTA and FQGNSA. The CDR3 sequence: CASSLVSGEQYF. Written as DNA, the CDR3 is TGTGCCAGCAGCTTAGTTTCCGGCGAGCAGTACTTC.

The chain links TRBV7-2 to TRBJ2-1; D ambiguous. The germline CDR1 and CDR2 sequences are SGHTA and FQGNSA. Between the trimmed V and J ends, which lost 3 bases and 7 bases, there was a span of 7 bases. This CDR3 has 12 amino acids. The CDR3 loop reads CASSFSRNEQFF. In nucleotides, the CDR3 is TGTGCCAGCAGCTTTAGCCGAAATGAGCAGTTCTTC.

This clone was picked up a small number of times. The chain is built from TRBV28 and TRBJ2-2; 7 nucleotides align to TRBD1. Germline loops: CDR1 MDHEN, CDR2 SYDVKM. The CDR3 is 14 residues long. V was pared by 6 bases and J by 8 bases, with 9 bases of the junction left unmatched. CDR3 loop: CASRMTGRTGELFF. In DNA form, the CDR3 reads TGTGCCAGCAGGATGACAGGGCGAACAGGGGAGCTGTTTTTT.

This clone was detected a few times. The chain has TRBV7-9 and TRBJ2-7, with 9 bases fitting TRBD1. Losses at the gene ends were 4 bases for V and 4 bases for J; bases not matched to a gene: 11. The CDR3 has 16 residues. Germline V gene sequence: CDR1 SEHNR, CDR2 FQNEAQ (reference sequence). CDR3: CASSSLDRGFSYEQYV. DNA for the CDR3: TGTGCCAGCAGCTCTCTCGACAGGGGGTTTTCGTACGAGCAGTACGTC.

The chain links TRBV11-2 to TRBJ2-2; D is unclear. The CDR3 contains 15 residues. Trimming cost V 5 bases and J 5 bases, with 15 bases left between them. Germline-derived CDR1 and CDR2 are SGHAT and FQNNGV. In DNA, the CDR3 is TGTGCCAGCAGCCGATCCGGGTCCCTAACCGGGGAGCTGTTTTTT. Its protein product is CASSRSGSLTGELFF.

V and J are TRBV19 and TRBJ2-1, with D possibly matching TRBD1 (5 bases). CDR3 length: 15 residues. V lost 3 bases to trimming and J lost 7 bases, with 16 bases between them. The V gene's germline CDR1 is LNHDA and CDR2 SQIVND (reference sequence). The CDR3 here is CASSIQEGVLNEQFF. Written as DNA, the CDR3 is TGTGCCAGTAGTATTCAAGAAGGGGTATTGAATGAGCAGTTCTTC.

The CDR3 DNA follows: TGTGCCATCAGTTTAGGGGAAGGGGCTAGCGGGAGAAACGAGCAGTACTTC. This gives the protein CAISLGEGASGRNEQYF. This chain uses TRBV10-3 with TRBJ2-7; 10 nucleotides line up with TRBD2. V was pared by 5 bases and J by 5 bases, with 15 bases of the junction left unmatched. CDR1 and CDR2 from the germline V gene are ENHRY and SYGVKD. The CDR3 is 17 residues long.

The chain recombines TRBV7-2 with TRBJ2-3, with TRBD2 as a possible D gene (5 bases). Germline values: CDR1 SGHTA, CDR2 FQGNSA. The CDR3 covers 15 residues. Trimming took off 5 bases at V and 2 bases at J, with 14 bases between the two ends. CDR3 in DNA: TGTGCCAGCAGCGTAGGACTCCGGGTCACAGATACGCAGTATTTT. It encodes CASSVGLRVTDTQYF.

The chain carries TRBV4-1 and TRBJ1-1, with 8 nucleotides matching TRBD1. V lost 2 bases and J lost 5; bases outside the gene matches: 16. This CDR3 contains 18 residues. In germline, CDR1 is MGHRA, CDR2 YSYEKL. The CDR3 sequence is CASSQPPGQAARETEAFF. CDR3 sequence (DNA): TGCGCCAGCAGCCAACCACCGGGACAGGCGGCTCGTGAGACTGAAGCTTTCTTT.

The chain uses TRBV5-1 and TRBJ2-7; 7 positions agree with TRBD1. This CDR3 has 13 amino acids. Per the germline V gene, CDR1 is SGHRS and CDR2 is YFSETQ. J gave up 6 bases and V 4 bases, and 7 bases lay outside the gene matches. The CDR3 sequence: CASSEGQRGEQYF. The CDR3 DNA reads TGCGCCAGCAGCGAGGGACAGAGGGGCGAGCAGTACTTC.

The chain joins TRBV28 to TRBJ2-1; 8 bases agree with TRBD2. V lost 4 bases, J lost 5 bases, and 10 bases stayed unmatched. This CDR3 contains 16 residues. Germline CDR1 MDHEN, CDR2 SYDVKM. The CDR3 sequence: CASSWGAGGLHNEQFF. CDR3 nucleotide sequence: TGTGCCAGCAGTTGGGGGGCGGGAGGCCTCCACAATGAGCAGTTCTTC.

The chain is built from TRBV4-3 and TRBJ2-7; 11 bases line up with TRBD2. V was clipped by 4 bases and J by 5 bases; unmatched bases: 10. The germline CDR1 and CDR2 sequences are LGHNA and YSLEER. The CDR3 consists of 16 residues. The CDR3 loop is CASSLSSGRPSDEQYF. Written as DNA, the CDR3 is TGCGCCAGCAGCCTATCTAGCGGGAGGCCGTCGGACGAGCAGTACTTC.